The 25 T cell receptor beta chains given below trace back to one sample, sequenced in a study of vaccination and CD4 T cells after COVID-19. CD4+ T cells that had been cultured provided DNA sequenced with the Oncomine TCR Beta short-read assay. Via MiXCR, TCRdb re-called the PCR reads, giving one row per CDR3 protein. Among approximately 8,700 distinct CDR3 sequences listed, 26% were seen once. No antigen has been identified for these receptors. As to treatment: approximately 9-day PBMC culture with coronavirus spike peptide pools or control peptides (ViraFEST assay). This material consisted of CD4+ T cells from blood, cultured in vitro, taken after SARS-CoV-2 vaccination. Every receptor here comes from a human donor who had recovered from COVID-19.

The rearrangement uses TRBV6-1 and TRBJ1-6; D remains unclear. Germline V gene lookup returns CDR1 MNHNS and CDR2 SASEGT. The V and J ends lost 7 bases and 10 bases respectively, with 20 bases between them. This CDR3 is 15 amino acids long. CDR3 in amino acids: CASTRGREEYSPLHF. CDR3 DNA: TGTGCCAGCACTCGAGGGAGGGAGGAATACTCACCCCTCCACTTT.

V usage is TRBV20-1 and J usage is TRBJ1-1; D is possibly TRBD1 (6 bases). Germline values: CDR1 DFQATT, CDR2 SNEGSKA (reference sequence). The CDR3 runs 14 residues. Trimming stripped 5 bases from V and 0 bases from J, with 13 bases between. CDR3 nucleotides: TGCAGTGCTCACCGCAGGGGAATGAACACTGAAGCTTTCTTT. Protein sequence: CSAHRRGMNTEAFF.

The CDR3 DNA reads TGTGCCAGCTCACGACCCCAAGAGACCCAGTACTTC. It encodes CASSRPQETQYF. The chain employs TRBV18 and TRBJ2-5; no definite D call. The CDR3 runs to 12 residues. Per the germline V gene, CDR1 is KGHSH and CDR2 is LQKENI. Trimming left V 4 bases short and J 1 base short, with 4 bases between.

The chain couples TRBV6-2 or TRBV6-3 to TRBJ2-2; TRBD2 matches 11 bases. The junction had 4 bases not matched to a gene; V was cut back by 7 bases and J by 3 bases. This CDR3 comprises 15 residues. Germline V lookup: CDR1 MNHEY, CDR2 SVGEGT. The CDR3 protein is CASKLAGAHTGELFF. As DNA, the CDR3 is TGTGCCAGCAAACTAGCGGGAGCCCACACCGGGGAGCTGTTTTTT.

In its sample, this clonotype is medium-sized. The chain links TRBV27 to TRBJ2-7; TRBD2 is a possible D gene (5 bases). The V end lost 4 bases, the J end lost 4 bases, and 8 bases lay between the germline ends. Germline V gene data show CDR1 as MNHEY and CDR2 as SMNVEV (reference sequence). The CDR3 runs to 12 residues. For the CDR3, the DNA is TGTGCCAGCAGTTCTGGGAGTTACGAGCAGTACTTC. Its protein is CASSSGSYEQYF.

CDR3 sequence reads: CASSFQPGGNQPQHF. CDR3 bases: TGTGCCAGCAGCTTCCAACCTGGGGGCAATCAGCCCCAGCATTTT. V and J are TRBV11-2 and TRBJ1-5; no firm D call. Germline CDR1 SGHAT, CDR2 FQNNGV. The CDR3 consists of 15 residues. Trimming pared 3 bases from V and 2 bases from J, leaving 11 bases between. The entire variable domain, with the rest obtained from reference TRBV11-2 and TRBJ1-5, is as follows: EAGVAQSPRYKIIEKRQSVAFWCNPISGHATLYWYQQILGQGPKLLIQFQNNGVVDDSQLPKDRFSAERLKGVDSTLKIQPAKLEDSAVYLCASSFQPGGNQPQHFGDGTRLSIL.

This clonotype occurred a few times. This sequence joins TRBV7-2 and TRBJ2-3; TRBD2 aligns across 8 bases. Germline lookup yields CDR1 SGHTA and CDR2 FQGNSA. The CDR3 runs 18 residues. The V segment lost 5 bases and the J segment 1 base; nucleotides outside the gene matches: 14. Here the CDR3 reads CASSPRLLAVRRTDTQYF. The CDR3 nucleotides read TGTGCCAGCAGCCCTCGCCTACTAGCGGTGAGACGCACAGATACGCAGTATTTT.

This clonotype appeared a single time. The CDR3 bases are TGCGCCAGTAAACCCCGACTGGACAGGAGGAACACTGAAGCTTTCTTT. Residues: CASKPRLDRRNTEAFF. The chain has TRBV4-3 and TRBJ1-1, with TRBD1 identical over 7 bases. Germline loops: CDR1 LGHNA, CDR2 YSLEER. This CDR3 region has 16 residues. After removal of 9 bases from V and 1 base from J, the junction contained 14 bases not matched to a gene.

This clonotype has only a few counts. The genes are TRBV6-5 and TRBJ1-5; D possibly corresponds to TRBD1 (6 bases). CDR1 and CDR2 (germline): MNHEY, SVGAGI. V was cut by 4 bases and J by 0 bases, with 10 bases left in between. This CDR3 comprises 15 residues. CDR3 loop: CASSFGQNSNQPQHF. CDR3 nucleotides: TGTGCCAGCAGTTTCGGACAGAATAGCAATCAGCCCCAGCATTTT.

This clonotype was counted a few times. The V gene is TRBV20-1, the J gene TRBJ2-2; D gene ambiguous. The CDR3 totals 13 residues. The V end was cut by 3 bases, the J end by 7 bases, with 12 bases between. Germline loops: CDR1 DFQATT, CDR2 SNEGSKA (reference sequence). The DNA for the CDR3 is TGCAGTGCTAGTGGGAACAGTGGCGGGGAGCTGTTTTTT. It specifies CSASGNSGGELFF.

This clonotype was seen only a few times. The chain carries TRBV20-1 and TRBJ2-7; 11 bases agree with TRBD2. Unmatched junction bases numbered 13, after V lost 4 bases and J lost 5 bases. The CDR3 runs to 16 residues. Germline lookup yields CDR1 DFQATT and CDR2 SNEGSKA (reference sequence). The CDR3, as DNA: TGCAGTGCTAAGAAAAGCGTAGCGGGAGGGGGGAACGAGCAGTACTTC. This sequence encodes CSAKKSVAGGGNEQYF.

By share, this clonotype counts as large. The chain's CDR3 is CASVGGAQETQYF. CDR3 in DNA: TGTGCCAGCGTCGGCGGAGCCCAAGAGACCCAGTACTTC. This sequence joins TRBV6-2 or TRBV6-3 and TRBJ2-5; D not resolved. The CDR3 runs to 13 residues. Trimming left V 8 bases short and J 1 base short, with 11 bases between. Germline lookup yields CDR1 MNHEY and CDR2 SVGEGT.

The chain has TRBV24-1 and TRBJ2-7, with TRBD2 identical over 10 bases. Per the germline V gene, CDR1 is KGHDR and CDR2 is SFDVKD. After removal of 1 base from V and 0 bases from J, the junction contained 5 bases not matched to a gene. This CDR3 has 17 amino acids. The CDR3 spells CATSDFPSGRASYEQYF. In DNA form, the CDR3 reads TGTGCCACCAGTGATTTCCCCAGCGGGAGGGCCTCCTACGAGCAGTACTTC.

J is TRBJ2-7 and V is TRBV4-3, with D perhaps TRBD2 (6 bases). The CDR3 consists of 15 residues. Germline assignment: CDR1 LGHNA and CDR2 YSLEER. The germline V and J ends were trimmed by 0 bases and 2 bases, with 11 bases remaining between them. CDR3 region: CASSQELAETYEQYF. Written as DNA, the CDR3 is TGCGCCAGCAGCCAAGAATTAGCGGAAACCTACGAGCAGTACTTC.

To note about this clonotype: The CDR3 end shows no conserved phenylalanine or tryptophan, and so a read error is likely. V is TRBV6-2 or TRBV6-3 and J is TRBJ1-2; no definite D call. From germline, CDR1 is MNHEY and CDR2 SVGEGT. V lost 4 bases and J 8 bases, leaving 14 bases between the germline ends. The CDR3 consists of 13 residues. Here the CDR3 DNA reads TGTGCCAGCAGTTCGGTCCGACCGGGAGGCTACACCCTC. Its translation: CASSSVRPGGYTL.

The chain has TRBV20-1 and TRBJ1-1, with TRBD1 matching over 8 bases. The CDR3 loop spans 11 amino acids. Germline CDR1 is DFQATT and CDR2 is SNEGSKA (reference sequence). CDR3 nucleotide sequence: TGCGCAGGACAGGGAACCGCTGAAGCTTTCTTT. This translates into CAGQGTAEAFF.

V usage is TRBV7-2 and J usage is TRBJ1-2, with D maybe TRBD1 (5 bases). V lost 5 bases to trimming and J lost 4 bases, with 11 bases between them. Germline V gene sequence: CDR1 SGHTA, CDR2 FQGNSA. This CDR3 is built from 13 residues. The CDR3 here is CASSPGRGYGYTF. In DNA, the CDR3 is TGTGCCAGCAGCCCGGGACGGGGCTATGGCTACACCTTC.

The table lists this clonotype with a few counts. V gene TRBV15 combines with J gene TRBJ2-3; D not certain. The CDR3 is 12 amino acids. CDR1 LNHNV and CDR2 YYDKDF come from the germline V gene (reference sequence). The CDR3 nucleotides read TGTGCTTCCTCGGTTAGCACAGATACGCAGTATTTT. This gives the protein CASSVSTDTQYF. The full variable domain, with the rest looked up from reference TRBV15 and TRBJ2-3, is DAMVIQNPRYQVTQFGKPVTLSCSQTLNHNVMYWYQQKSSQAPKLLFHYYDKDFNNEADTPDNFQSRRPNTSFCFLDIRSPGLGDTAMYLCASSVSTDTQYFGPGTRLTVL.

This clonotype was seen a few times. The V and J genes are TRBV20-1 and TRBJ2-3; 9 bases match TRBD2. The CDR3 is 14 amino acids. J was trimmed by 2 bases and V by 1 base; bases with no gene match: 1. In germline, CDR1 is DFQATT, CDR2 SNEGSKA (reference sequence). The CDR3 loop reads CSARGGRDTDTQYF. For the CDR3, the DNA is TGCAGTGCTAGAGGCGGGAGGGACACAGATACGCAGTATTTT.

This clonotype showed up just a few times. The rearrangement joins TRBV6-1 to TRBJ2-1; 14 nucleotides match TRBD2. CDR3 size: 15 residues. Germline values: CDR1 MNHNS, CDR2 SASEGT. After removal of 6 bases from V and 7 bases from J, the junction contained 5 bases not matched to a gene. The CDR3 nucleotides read TGTGCCAGCAGGACGACTAGCGGGAGGGCAAATGAGCAGTTCTTC. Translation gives CASRTTSGRANEQFF.

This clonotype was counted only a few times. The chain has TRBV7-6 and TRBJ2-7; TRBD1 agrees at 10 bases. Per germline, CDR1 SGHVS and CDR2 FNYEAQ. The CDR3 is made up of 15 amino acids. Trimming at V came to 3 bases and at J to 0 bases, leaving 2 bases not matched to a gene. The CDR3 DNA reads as TGTGCCAGCAGCTTCGGACAGGGGGGCTCCTACGAGCAGTACTTC. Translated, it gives CASSFGQGGSYEQYF.

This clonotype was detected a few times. This chain's CDR3 is CASSLGGLAGVEEQYF. CDR3 nucleotide sequence: TGTGCCAGCAGCTTAGGGGGACTAGCGGGAGTTGAAGAGCAGTACTTC. The rearrangement uses TRBV7-9 and TRBJ2-7; 14 bases are a match to TRBD2. The ends lost 1 base at V and 7 bases at J; junction bases unmatched: 6. The length of the CDR3 is 16 residues. In germline, CDR1 is SEHNR, CDR2 FQNEAQ (reference sequence).

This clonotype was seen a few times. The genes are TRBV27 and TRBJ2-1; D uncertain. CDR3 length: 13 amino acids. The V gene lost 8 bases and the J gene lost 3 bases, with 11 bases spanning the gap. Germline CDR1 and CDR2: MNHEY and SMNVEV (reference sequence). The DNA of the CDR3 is TGTGCCAGCGCTACCAGAAACTACAATGAGCAGTTCTTC. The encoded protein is CASATRNYNEQFF.

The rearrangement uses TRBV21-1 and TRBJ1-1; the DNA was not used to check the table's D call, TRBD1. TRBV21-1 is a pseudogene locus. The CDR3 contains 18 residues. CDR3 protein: CASSKGPRVSRVNTEAFF. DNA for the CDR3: TGTGCCAGCAGCAAAGGTCCTCGGGTGTCCAGGGTGAACACTGAAGCTTTCTTT.

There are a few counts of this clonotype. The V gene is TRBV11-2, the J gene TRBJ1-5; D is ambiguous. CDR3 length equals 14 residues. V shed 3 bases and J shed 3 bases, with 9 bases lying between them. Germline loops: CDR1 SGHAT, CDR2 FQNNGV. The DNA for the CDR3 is TGTGCCAGCAGCTTCGCCGGATTCAATCAGCCCCAGCATTTT. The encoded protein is CASSFAGFNQPQHF.